The T cell receptor beta chain under discussion was sequenced for a study of OX40 agonist ivuxolimab in advanced cancers. Produced via immunoSEQ multiplex PCR; TCRdb's table is partial and in-frame only. This table has 90,000 to 120,000 clones, around 93% appearing once. V dropped 5 bases and J dropped 5; count of bases not matched to a gene: 9. Germline V lookup: CDR1 SGHNT, CDR2 YENEEA. This CDR3 has 15 residues. The V call is TRBV11-3, the J call TRBJ2-5; 9 bases are a match to TRBD2. The receptor was derived from an adult with an advanced solid tumor such as melanoma, head and neck, liver or kidney cancer. Specimen: CD4+ or CD8+ T cells sorted from blood, collected in a trial of the OX40 agonist ivuxolimab. CDR3 sequence (DNA): TGTGCCAGCAGCAACGGCGGGAGGGCAGGGGAGACCCAGTACTTC. This translates into CASSNGGRAGETQYF.